Below are 13 T cell receptor beta chains sequenced from a single sample in a study of blood T cell repertoires in COVID-19. Profiled with immunoSEQ multiplex PCR; TCRdb holds only in-frame clones, not every one. The repertoire has fewer than 200,000 clones, 90% to 95% of them found once; the top ten carry roughly 5%. The sample was peripheral blood. These TCRs come from a woman aged 45-65 years with acute or convalescent COVID-19.

The genes are TRBV24-1 and TRBJ2-2; D perhaps matches TRBD2 (5 bases). The CDR3 spans 15 residues. V shed 1 base and J shed 4 bases, with 9 bases lying between them. Germline V gives CDR1 KGHDR, CDR2 SFDVKD. This CDR3 is CATSDFGLATGELFF. The CDR3 DNA follows: TGTGCCACCAGTGATTTTGGGCTAGCCACCGGGGAGCTGTTTTTT.

Only one count was recorded for this clone. V gene TRBV9 combines with J gene TRBJ2-7, with D unresolved. This CDR3 has 12 amino acids. V lost 3 bases and J 3 bases, leaving 7 bases between the germline ends. In germline, CDR1 is SGDLS, CDR2 YYNGEE. CDR3 amino acids: CASSGSGYEQYF. CDR3 bases: TGTGCCAGCAGCGGCTCGGGCTACGAGCAGTACTTC.

CDR3 bases: TGTGCCAGCAGCTTGCCGGGACAGGGGGCTATGGGCTACACCTTC. It is translated as CASSLPGQGAMGYTF. The V gene is TRBV7-8, the J gene TRBJ1-2; 12 bases line up with TRBD1. The CDR3 spans 15 residues. Germline V lookup: CDR1 SGHVS, CDR2 FQNEAQ. V lost 3 bases and J lost 8; bases outside the gene matches: 7.

The chain is built from TRBV4-3 and TRBJ2-5; weak D call: TRBD2 (6 bases). The CDR3 has 15 amino acids. Trimming took off 0 bases at V and 5 bases at J, with 13 bases between the two ends. Germline lookup yields CDR1 LGHNA and CDR2 YSLEER. This CDR3 is CASSQDWRGRETQYF. DNA of the CDR3: TGCGCCAGCAGCCAAGATTGGAGGGGCCGGGAGACCCAGTACTTC.

A word on this clone: Its ends do not fully match the called genes, so a read error is possible. This chain joins TRBV7-7 and TRBJ2-5, with 7 nucleotides matching TRBD1. CDR3 length: 14 residues. Per the germline V gene, CDR1 is SSHAT and CDR2 is FNYEAQ (reference sequence). The CDR3 reads CASSLRRGMETQYF. CDR3 nucleotides: TGTGCTAGCAGCTTACGCAGGGGGATGGAGACCCAGTACTTC.

This clone was seen only once. The chain is built from TRBV13 and TRBJ1-4, with 9 bases that match TRBD1. The CDR3 contains 16 residues. Trimming cost V 5 bases and J 8 bases; bases outside gene matches: 12. Germline-derived CDR1 and CDR2 are PRHDT and FYEKMQ (reference sequence). CDR3 protein: CASSKGSPGQGEKLFF. The CDR3 DNA follows: TGTGCCAGCAGCAAAGGATCTCCGGGACAGGGAGAAAAACTGTTTTTT.

The chain couples TRBV18 to TRBJ1-3; D not certain. CDR3 size: 14 residues. Germline CDR1 and CDR2: KGHSH and LQKENI. V lost 0 bases and J lost 4, with 7 bases in between. The CDR3: CASSPPTRGNTIYF. In DNA, the CDR3 is TGTGCCAGCTCACCACCAACCAGGGGAAACACCATATATTTT.

The chain couples TRBV18 to TRBJ1-2; 9 positions match TRBD1. The CDR3 length is 15 residues. The V gene end was trimmed by 3 bases and the J gene end by 4 bases; junction bases not matched to a gene: 6. The germline CDR1 and CDR2 sequences are KGHSH and LQKENI. CDR3 sequence: CASSPGQGGGYGYTF. The CDR3 DNA reads TGTGCCAGCTCACCGGGACAGGGAGGAGGCTATGGCTACACCTTC.

The J gene is TRBJ1-1, the V gene TRBV27; 8 bases align to TRBD1. The V and J ends lost 10 bases and 10 bases, in that order; junction bases with no gene match: 17. Germline loops: CDR1 MNHEY, CDR2 SMNVEV (reference sequence). The CDR3 loop spans 14 amino acids. CDR3 loop: CATRQGYGEDGAFF. The CDR3 coding sequence is TGTGCCACACGACAGGGGTATGGTGAGGACGGAGCTTTCTTT.

The sample holds one count of this clone. The chain uses TRBV10-3 and TRBJ2-7; the D is unclear. The V end was cut by 3 bases, the J end by 3 bases, with 3 bases between. CDR3 length: 11 residues. CDR1 and CDR2 (germline): ENHRY, SYGVKD. The CDR3 reads CAISDNYEQYF. The CDR3 nucleotides read TGTGCCATCAGTGATAACTACGAGCAGTACTTC.

The chain employs TRBV28 and TRBJ2-3; D is perhaps TRBD1 (5 bases). The CDR3 contains 13 residues. Germline V gene data show CDR1 as MDHEN and CDR2 as SYDVKM. V gave up 7 bases and J gave up 1 base, with 9 bases separating them. CDR3 amino acids: CASTQGGTDTQYF. The CDR3 DNA is TGTGCCAGCACCCAAGGGGGCACAGATACGCAGTATTTT.

The chain is built from TRBV13 and TRBJ2-1, with 10 bases identical to TRBD2. The CDR3 has 15 amino acids. CDR1 and CDR2 (germline): PRHDT, FYEKMQ (reference sequence). V was pared by 0 bases and J by 8 bases, with 4 bases of the junction left unmatched. Here the CDR3 reads CASSLGLAGRDEQFF. CDR3 nucleotide sequence: TGTGCCAGCAGCTTAGGACTAGCGGGGAGAGATGAGCAGTTCTTC.

The chain employs TRBV30 and TRBJ1-6; TRBD1 matches at 7 bases. From germline, CDR1 is GTSNPN and CDR2 SVGIG (reference sequence). This CDR3 is 14 amino acids long. The trim removed 3 bases at V and 7 bases at J, leaving 6 bases unmatched. The CDR3 spells CAWRSGTANSPLHF. CDR3 DNA: TGTGCCTGGAGATCCGGGACAGCAAATTCACCCCTCCACTTT.